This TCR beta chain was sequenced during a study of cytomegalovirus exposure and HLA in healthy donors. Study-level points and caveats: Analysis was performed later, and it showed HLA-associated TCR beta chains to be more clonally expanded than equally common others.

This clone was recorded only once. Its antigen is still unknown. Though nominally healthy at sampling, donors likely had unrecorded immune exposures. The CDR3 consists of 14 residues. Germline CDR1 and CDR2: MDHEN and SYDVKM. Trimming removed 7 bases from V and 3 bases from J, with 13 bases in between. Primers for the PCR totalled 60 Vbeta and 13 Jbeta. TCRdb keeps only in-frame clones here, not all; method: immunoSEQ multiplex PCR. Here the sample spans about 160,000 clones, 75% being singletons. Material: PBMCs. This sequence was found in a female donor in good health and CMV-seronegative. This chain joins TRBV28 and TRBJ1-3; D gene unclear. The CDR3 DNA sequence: TGTGCCAGCACCCCCGTGGGCAGTGGAAACACCATATATTTT. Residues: CASTPVGSGNTIYF.